This T cell receptor (beta chain) was identified during a study of CD8 T cells in ankylosing spondylitis. CDR3 length equals 15 residues. CDR1 is SGHAT, CDR2 FQNNGV, per germline. V was trimmed by 7 bases and J by 3 bases, leaving 18 bases between them. For this clonotype: Its cognate antigen is unknown.

General observations from the study: Several highly homologous variants made up a TCR beta motif, and this motif appeared characteristic of ankylosing spondylitis blood.

TCRdb re-derived calls from the 5' RACE reads in MiXCR, one entry per CDR3 protein. The table shows 400,000 or so distinct CDR3 sequences, with about 24% occurring only once. Input material: blood, either unsorted or a sorted T cell fraction (not recorded which). The J gene is TRBJ2-5, the V gene TRBV11-2, with D possibly called TRBD1 or TRBD2 (6 bases each). This sequence was found in a male donor with ankylosing spondylitis. The CDR3 sequence is CASTPLGGGEETQYF. CDR3 in DNA: TGTGCCAGCACCCCGCTTGGAGGGGGAGAAGAGACCCAGTACTTC.